This T cell receptor (beta chain) was sequenced in a study of T cells in women clearing cervical HPV infection. TCRdb keeps only in-frame clones here, not all; method: immunoSEQ multiplex PCR. The ten most abundant clones cover 6.4% of a sample with around 40,000 clones. Worth noting for this clone: Its antigen is not identified. The CDR3 end is not reached by the read, which stops 3 residues before it; the germline J gene fills it in.

Each participant carried one incident cervical HPV16 infection only. J was trimmed by 6 bases and V by 5 bases; bases with no gene match: 5. The CDR3 consists of 13 residues. The germline gives CDR1 LNHDA, CDR2 SQIVND (reference sequence). General study findings and limits: Cases carried less TRBV6-7 than controls: roughly 0.11% versus 0.16%.

The gene calls are TRBV19 and TRBJ2-7; 9 positions agree with TRBD2. The receptor comes from a woman between 18 and 69 years old with a cervical HPV16 infection that either progressed to CIN3+ or cleared (not recorded which). Material: blood buffy coat. CDR3 protein: CASSATTSGEQYF. The CDR3 bases that were read are TGTGCCAGTAGTGCTACGACTAGCGGCGAG.